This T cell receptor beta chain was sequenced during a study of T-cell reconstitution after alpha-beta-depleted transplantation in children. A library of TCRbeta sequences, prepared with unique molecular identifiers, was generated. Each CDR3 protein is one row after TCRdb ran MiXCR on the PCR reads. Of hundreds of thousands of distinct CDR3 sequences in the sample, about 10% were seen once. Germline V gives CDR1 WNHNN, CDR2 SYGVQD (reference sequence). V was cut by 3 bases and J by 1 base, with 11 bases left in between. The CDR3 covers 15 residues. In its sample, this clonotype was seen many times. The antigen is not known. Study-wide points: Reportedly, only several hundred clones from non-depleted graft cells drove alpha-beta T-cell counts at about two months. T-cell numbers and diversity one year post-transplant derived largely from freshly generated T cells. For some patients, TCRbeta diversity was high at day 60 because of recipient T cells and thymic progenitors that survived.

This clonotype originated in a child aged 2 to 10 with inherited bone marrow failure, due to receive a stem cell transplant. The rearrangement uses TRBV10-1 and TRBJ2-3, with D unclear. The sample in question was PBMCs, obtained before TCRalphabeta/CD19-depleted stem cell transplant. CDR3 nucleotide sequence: TGCGCCAGCAGTGAAATAGCCGCCGGCACAGATACGCAGTATTTT. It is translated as CASSEIAAGTDTQYF.